These 14 T cell receptor beta chains were all obtained from the same sample, sequenced in a study of blood T cell repertoires in COVID-19. The protocol was immunoSEQ multiplex PCR, while the TCRdb copy is restricted to in-frame clones and leaves out a portion. The sample records roughly 250,000 clones, approximately 86% being singletons. The sequencing sample was made of PBMCs or T cells enriched from blood (not recorded which). These receptors all stem from a woman between 50 and 59 years old who had recovered from COVID-19.

V is TRBV11-2 and J is TRBJ2-2; TRBD1 matches at 12 bases. J gave up 6 bases and V 3 bases, and 2 bases lay outside the gene matches. CDR3 length: 15 residues. Germline V gene lookup returns CDR1 SGHAT and CDR2 FQNNGV. The CDR3 region is CASSLGQGAAGELFF. The CDR3 DNA is TGTGCCAGCAGCTTGGGACAGGGGGCAGCCGGGGAGCTGTTTTTT.

The chain carries TRBV18 and TRBJ1-6, with 9 bases lining up with TRBD1. Germline lookup yields CDR1 KGHSH and CDR2 LQKENI. The ends lost 3 bases at V and 8 bases at J; junction bases unmatched: 2. This CDR3 is 14 amino acids long. DNA for the CDR3: TGTGCCAGCTCACCGAGGACAGGGGATTCACCCCTCCACTTT. It codes for CASSPRTGDSPLHF.

This chain uses TRBV19 with TRBJ1-1, with D tentatively TRBD1 (6 bases). Trimming pared 2 bases from V and 13 bases from J, leaving 20 bases between. Germline values: CDR1 LNHDA, CDR2 SQIVND (reference sequence). This CDR3 region has 14 residues. In DNA form, the CDR3 reads TGTGCCAGTAGTATAACACAGGGCGCCGATGGTGGTTTCTTT. Amino acid sequence: CASSITQGADGGFF.

The CDR3 here is CASSPDYTEAFF. DNA of the CDR3: TGTGCCAGCAGCCCGGACTACACTGAAGCTTTCTTT. V gene TRBV7-9 combines with J gene TRBJ1-1; no definite D call. CDR1 SEHNR and CDR2 FQNEAQ come from the germline V gene (reference sequence). With 5 bases removed from V and 3 bases from J, the gap between germline ends came to 7 bases. The CDR3 runs 12 residues.

The sample holds a few counts of this clone. The chain uses TRBV5-5 and TRBJ1-5; no clear D gene. This CDR3 has 15 amino acids. V lost 0 bases, J lost 0 bases, and 7 bases lay in between. Germline V CDR1 and CDR2: SGHKS, YYEKEE (reference sequence). The CDR3 DNA is TGTGCCAGCAGCTTGGAAGCTTATAGCAATCAGCCCCAGCATTTT. This sequence encodes CASSLEAYSNQPQHF.

This clone was counted between two and nine times. The V call is TRBV6-6, the J call TRBJ2-5, with D maybe TRBD1 (6 bases). The CDR3 has 15 amino acids. Trimming removed 2 bases at V and 5 bases at J, with 15 bases between. The germline gives CDR1 MNHNY, CDR2 SVGAGI (reference sequence). The CDR3 DNA sequence: TGTGCCAGCAGTTACCAGGGGACCGCTTCGGAGACCCAGTACTTC. It translates to CASSYQGTASETQYF.

The CDR3 loop reads CASSPIRNTEAFF. The CDR3 DNA reads TGTGCCAGCAGCCCCATTAGGAACACTGAAGCTTTCTTT. The chain carries TRBV28 and TRBJ1-1; D not certain. Germline lookup yields CDR1 MDHEN and CDR2 SYDVKM. V was cut by 6 bases and J by 1 base, with 9 bases left in between. The CDR3 is 13 amino acids. The variable domain in full, completed from reference TRBV28 and TRBJ1-1, reads DVKVTQSSRYLVKRTGEKVFLECVQDMDHENMFWYRQDPGLGLRLIYFSYDVKMKEKGDIPEGYSVSREKKERFSLILESASTNQTSMYLCASSPIRNTEAFFGQGTRLTVV.

The chain couples TRBV5-1 to TRBJ1-1, with 7 nucleotides matching TRBD1. V trimming: 4 bases; J trimming: 1 base; junction bases outside the gene matches: 7. This CDR3 has 15 residues. Germline loops: CDR1 SGHRS, CDR2 YFSETQ. CDR3 nucleotide sequence: TGCGCCAGCAGCAGACCGGGACAGCAGAACACTGAAGCTTTCTTT. Its protein is CASSRPGQQNTEAFF.

The chain couples TRBV28 to TRBJ2-3; 9 nucleotides match TRBD2. Per germline, CDR1 MDHEN and CDR2 SYDVKM. The J segment lost 5 bases and the V segment lost 7 bases, leaving 13 bases of the junction unmatched. The CDR3 has 16 residues. Written as DNA, the CDR3 is TGTGCCAGCATCACGAATGCGGGAGGGCTGGGAGATACGCAGTATTTT. This encodes CASITNAGGLGDTQYF.

The gene calls are TRBV20-1 and TRBJ1-6; unclear D gene. The CDR3 spans 14 residues. Trimming took 3 bases from V and 10 from J, leaving 16 bases between them. Germline V gives CDR1 DFQATT, CDR2 SNEGSKA (reference sequence). The CDR3 sequence is CSASLQVGESPLHF. The CDR3 nucleotides read TGCAGTGCTAGTTTGCAGGTGGGAGAGTCACCCCTCCACTTT.

The V gene is TRBV7-6, the J gene TRBJ2-2; 7 bases agree with TRBD1. The junction had 4 bases not matched to a gene; V was cut back by 5 bases and J by 4 bases. CDR1 and CDR2 from the germline V gene are SGHVS and FNYEAQ. This CDR3 spans 14 amino acids. The CDR3 DNA reads TGTGCCAGCAGCATAGGACAGGCCACCGGGGAGCTGTTTTTT. Translated, it gives CASSIGQATGELFF.

The chain combines TRBV28 with TRBJ1-2; D gene unclear. Germline values: CDR1 MDHEN, CDR2 SYDVKM. The germline V and J ends were trimmed by 5 bases and 2 bases, with 12 bases remaining between them. This CDR3 has 14 residues. The CDR3 nucleotides read TGTGCCAGCAGTCCCCCGACGGGGAACTATGGCTACACCTTC. This translates into CASSPPTGNYGYTF.

The chain recombines TRBV12-2 with TRBJ2-3; the D call of TRBD2 is as the table states it, not checked on the DNA. TRBV12-2 is a documented pseudogene. The CDR3 consists of 15 residues. The DNA of the CDR3 is TGTGCAAGTCGGCCCCCCTGGGAGACCACAGATACGCAGTATTTT. Its protein product is CASRPPWETTDTQYF.

This chain connects TRBV5-5 to TRBJ2-3; D is unclear. This CDR3 is 14 amino acids long. CDR1 is SGHKS and CDR2 is YYEKEE in the germline V gene (reference sequence). Trimming took off 0 bases at V and 0 bases at J, with 5 bases between the two ends. The CDR3 bases are TGTGCCAGCAGCTTGGTCCTTAGCACAGATACGCAGTATTTT. Protein sequence: CASSLVLSTDTQYF.